A selection of T cell receptor beta chains follows, all from one sample in a study of OX40 agonist ivuxolimab in advanced cancers. Clones were sequenced by immunoSEQ multiplex PCR, and TCRdb holds only the in-frame ones, with some missing. This sample has 90,000 to 100,000 clones, with roughly nine tenths found just once. The sequenced sample was CD4+ or CD8+ T cells sorted from blood, obtained in a trial of the OX40 agonist ivuxolimab. These receptors were collected from an adult with an advanced solid tumor such as melanoma, head and neck, liver or kidney cancer. Each CDR3 is given with its conserved first and last residue. A D gene is named only where the DNA matches it firmly. Clone size, where shown, is once, few, many, or a class for clones that have expanded.

j_call: TRBJ2-5
d_call: NA
clone_size: NA
v_call: TRBV29-1
cdr3_nt: TGCAGCGTTGGGAACAGCCAAGAGACCCAGTACTTC
cdr3_aa: CSVGNSQETQYF

j_call: TRBJ1-4
d_call: TRBD1
clone_size: once
v_call: TRBV5-6
cdr3_nt: TGTGCCAGCAGCCCCGGGACAGGAAATGAAAAACTGTTTTTT
cdr3_aa: CASSPGTGNEKLFF

j_call: TRBJ2-1
d_call: TRBD2
clone_size: NA
v_call: TRBV2
cdr3_nt: TGTGCCAGCAGTGTGGCGGGAGATGGTGAGCAGTTCTTC
cdr3_aa: CASSVAGDGEQFF

j_call: TRBJ2-1
d_call: NA
clone_size: once
v_call: TRBV19
cdr3_nt: TGTGCCAGTAGTACTAACGGGAATGAGCAGTTCTTC
cdr3_aa: CASSTNGNEQFF

j_call: TRBJ1-5
d_call: NA
clone_size: NA
v_call: TRBV29-1
cdr3_nt: TGCAGCGTCGGGGAGGGCATCGGGCCCCAGCATTTT
cdr3_aa: CSVGEGIGPQHF

j_call: TRBJ2-5
d_call: NA
clone_size: NA
v_call: TRBV27
cdr3_nt: TGTGCCAGCAGTCTAGGCAGGGAGAATTCAGAGACCCAGTACTTC
cdr3_aa: CASSLGRENSETQYF

j_call: TRBJ1-2
d_call: NA
clone_size: NA
v_call: TRBV13
cdr3_nt: TGTGCCAGCAGCTTAAACCCAGGGTCTAGCTACACCTTC
cdr3_aa: CASSLNPGSSYTF

j_call: TRBJ2-5
d_call: TRBD2
clone_size: NA
v_call: TRBV6-5
cdr3_nt: TGTGCCAGCAGTTCCCCTCCGGGACTAGCGAGGGAGACCCAGTACTTC
cdr3_aa: CASSSPPGLARETQYF

j_call: TRBJ2-1
d_call: TRBD2
clone_size: NA
v_call: TRBV27
cdr3_nt: TGTGCCAGCAGCACGGGGGCTAGCGGGAGTTATGAGCAGTTCTTC
cdr3_aa: CASSTGASGSYEQFF

j_call: TRBJ1-2
d_call: NA
clone_size: NA
v_call: TRBV10-2
cdr3_nt: TGCGCCAGCAGTGGTACAGAAAGAAACGGCTACACCTTC
cdr3_aa: CASSGTERNGYTF

j_call: TRBJ1-1
d_call: NA
clone_size: NA
v_call: TRBV2
cdr3_nt: TGTGCCAGCAGTGCACGGGGGCGGTTAATAGCTGAAGCTTTCTTT
cdr3_aa: CASSARGRLIAEAFF

j_call: TRBJ1-5
d_call: NA
clone_size: NA
v_call: TRBV2
cdr3_nt: TGTGCCAGCAGTGAAATCGGCGGGACGGGAAATCAGCCCCAGCATTTT
cdr3_aa: CASSEIGGTGNQPQHF

j_call: TRBJ2-3
d_call: TRBD1
clone_size: NA
v_call: TRBV5-1
cdr3_nt: TGCGCCAGCAGCCGAGGGGGCGGCACAGATACGCAGTATTTT
cdr3_aa: CASSRGGGTDTQYF

j_call: TRBJ2-5
d_call: TRBD1
clone_size: NA
v_call: TRBV6-6
cdr3_nt: TGTGCCAGCAGAGGCCAAGGGGGCATCCAAGAGACCCAGTACTTC
cdr3_aa: CASRGQGGIQETQYF

j_call: TRBJ1-4
d_call: TRBD1
clone_size: NA
v_call: TRBV6-6
cdr3_nt: TGTGCCGCGAGGACCGGGACAGGGGTTGAAAAACTGTTTTTT
cdr3_aa: CAARTGTGVEKLFF

j_call: TRBJ2-1
d_call: NA
clone_size: NA
v_call: TRBV7-8
cdr3_nt: TGTGCCAGCAGCCCACGACCCCTGGGAAGCTCGGGTTCCTACAATGAGCAGTTCTTC
cdr3_aa: CASSPRPLGSSGSYNEQFF

j_call: TRBJ2-7
d_call: NA
clone_size: NA
v_call: TRBV5-1
cdr3_nt: TGCGCCAGCAGCCCGGACAGAACCTACGAGCAGTACTTC
cdr3_aa: CASSPDRTYEQYF

j_call: TRBJ1-1
d_call: NA
clone_size: NA
v_call: TRBV6-5
cdr3_nt: TGTGCCAGCAGTTACCAGGGGCAGGCGAACACTGAAGCTTTCTTT
cdr3_aa: CASSYQGQANTEAFF

j_call: TRBJ2-3
d_call: TRBD1
clone_size: NA
v_call: TRBV5-1
cdr3_nt: TGCGCCAGCAGAGCCGCGGGACAGGGCCACACAGATACGCAGTATTTT
cdr3_aa: CASRAAGQGHTDTQYF

j_call: TRBJ1-1
d_call: TRBD1
clone_size: NA
v_call: TRBV19
cdr3_nt: TGTGCCAGTATGGGGACAGGGTGGAGACCTGAAGCTTTCTTT
cdr3_aa: CASMGTGWRPEAFF

j_call: TRBJ2-2
d_call: TRBD2
clone_size: NA
v_call: TRBV5-1
cdr3_nt: TGCGCCAGCAGAGGCACTAGCGGGAACACCGGGGAGCTGTTTTTT
cdr3_aa: CASRGTSGNTGELFF

j_call: TRBJ2-3
d_call: NA
clone_size: NA
v_call: TRBV5-1
cdr3_nt: TGCGCCAGCAGCTTGTCGGGTGATACGCAGTATTTT
cdr3_aa: CASSLSGDTQYF

j_call: TRBJ2-1
d_call: TRBD2
clone_size: NA
v_call: TRBV30
cdr3_nt: TGTGCCTGGAGAGCGACTAGCGGCTACAATGAGCAGTTCTTC
cdr3_aa: CAWRATSGYNEQFF

j_call: TRBJ2-1
d_call: NA
clone_size: NA
v_call: TRBV18
cdr3_nt: TGTGCCAGCTCACTCGGCACGGGAAGGTTCAATGAGCAGTTCTTC
cdr3_aa: CASSLGTGRFNEQFF

j_call: TRBJ2-5
d_call: NA
clone_size: NA
v_call: TRBV5-1
cdr3_nt: TGCGCCAGCAGCTTAGGCAGCCAAGAGACCCAGTACTTC
cdr3_aa: CASSLGSQETQYF

j_call: TRBJ1-1
d_call: NA
clone_size: NA
v_call: TRBV10-3
cdr3_nt: TGTGCCATCAGTGACCTCATGGGCACTGAAGCTTTCTTT
cdr3_aa: CAISDLMGTEAFF

j_call: TRBJ2-1
d_call: TRBD2
clone_size: NA
v_call: TRBV5-1
cdr3_nt: TGCGCCAGCAGCCCCGGGACTAGCGGGAGTAATGAGCAGTTCTTC
cdr3_aa: CASSPGTSGSNEQFF

j_call: TRBJ2-3
d_call: NA
clone_size: NA
v_call: TRBV29-1
cdr3_nt: TGCAGCGTTGTACGTGAGGGTGATACGCAGTATTTT
cdr3_aa: CSVVREGDTQYF

j_call: TRBJ1-5
d_call: NA
clone_size: NA
v_call: TRBV19
cdr3_nt: TGTGCCAGTACCCTCGGACAGCAATCGGTGCCCCAGCATTTT
cdr3_aa: CASTLGQQSVPQHF

j_call: TRBJ1-1
d_call: NA
clone_size: once
v_call: TRBV5-1
cdr3_nt: TGCGCCAGCAGCGGCTTGGTTCCGGGCAGGGGCACTGAAGCTTTCTTT
cdr3_aa: CASSGLVPGRGTEAFF

j_call: TRBJ2-6
d_call: NA
clone_size: NA
v_call: TRBV5-6
cdr3_nt: TGTGCCAGCAGCTTACAGGGCCGCTCTGGGGCCAACGTCCTGACTTTC
cdr3_aa: CASSLQGRSGANVLTF

j_call: TRBJ2-1
d_call: TRBD1
clone_size: NA
v_call: TRBV27
cdr3_nt: TGTGCCTCCGCCCGGACAGGGGAGGTAAATGAGCAGTTCTTC
cdr3_aa: CASARTGEVNEQFF

j_call: TRBJ1-1
d_call: NA
clone_size: many
v_call: TRBV2
cdr3_nt: TGTGCCAGCAGTGAAAGAGCCAACACTGAAGCTTTCTTT
cdr3_aa: CASSERANTEAFF

j_call: TRBJ1-5
d_call: TRBD1
clone_size: once
v_call: TRBV9
cdr3_nt: TGTGCCAGCAGCGTCACAGGGGATAACAATCAGCCCCAGCATTTT
cdr3_aa: CASSVTGDNNQPQHF

j_call: TRBJ2-3
d_call: TRBD2
clone_size: once
v_call: TRBV29-1
cdr3_nt: TGCAGCGTGATCGACGGGACTAGATACAGCACAGATACGCAGTATTTT
cdr3_aa: CSVIDGTRYSTDTQYF

j_call: TRBJ1-1
d_call: TRBD1
clone_size: NA
v_call: TRBV5-6
cdr3_nt: TGTGCCAGCAGCTCCCTTTCGACAGGGGGCAAAACTGAAGCTTTCTTT
cdr3_aa: CASSSLSTGGKTEAFF

j_call: TRBJ2-2
d_call: TRBD2
clone_size: few
v_call: TRBV7-3
cdr3_nt: TGTGCCAGCAGCCCGCTAGCGGGAAACACCGGGGAGCTGTTTTTT
cdr3_aa: CASSPLAGNTGELFF